A selection of T cell receptor beta chains follows, all from one sample in a study of blood T cell repertoires in COVID-19. The table came from immunoSEQ multiplex PCR; TCRdb's copy has only in-frame clones and leaves some out. The data contain about 170,000 clones, 80% to 85% of them seen just once; the ten biggest clones take up roughly a tenth. Sequencing used peripheral blood. These receptors were obtained from a man aged 65 to 85 with active or convalescent COVID-19. Both conserved end residues are part of each CDR3. The D gene is left open where the match is weak. A clone size is listed for some rows: how often the clone was seen (once, few, many), or a class if it is expanded.

>TRBD2|.|TRBJ2-3|TRBV4-3
CASSRLTSGATDTQYF
TGCGCCAGCAGCCGTCTGACTAGCGGGGCCACAGATACGCAGTATTTT
>TRBD1|few|TRBJ2-2|TRBV7-2
CASSPRQGALTGELFF
TGTGCCAGCAGCCCCAGACAGGGGGCCCTCACCGGGGAGCTGTTTTTT
>TRBD1|once|TRBJ1-1|TRBV29-1
CSVPRPPGGAGGAFF
TGCAGCGTGCCCAGACCTCCAGGGGGCGCAGGGGGAGCTTTCTTT
>TRBD1|.|TRBJ1-6|TRBV15
CATSRDGDRGNSPLHF
TGTGCCACCAGCAGAGATGGGGACAGGGGTAATTCACCCCTCCACTTT
>.|.|TRBJ1-1|TRBV29-1
CSEGSLQAFF
TGCAGCGAAGGGAGTCTGCAAGCTTTCTTT
>TRBD2|.|TRBJ2-5|TRBV5-1
CASRRAYRGASGMETQYF
TGCGCCAGCCGACGGGCCTATAGGGGCGCTAGCGGGATGGAGACCCAGTACTTC
>TRBD2|.|TRBJ2-5|TRBV25-1
CASGEAGVETQYF
TGTGCCAGCGGCGAGGCGGGGGTAGAGACCCAGTACTTC
>.|.|TRBJ1-4|TRBV3-1/TRBV3-2
CASSLGGRKLFF
TGTGCCAGCAGCCTAGGTGGGCGAAAACTGTTTTTT
>.|once|TRBJ1-1|TRBV15
CATQPHGWVNTEAFF
TGTGCCACCCAACCCCACGGGTGGGTGAACACTGAAGCTTTCTTT
>TRBD1|.|TRBJ1-2|TRBV3-1/TRBV3-2
CASSHRGWNYGYTF
TGTGCCAGCAGCCACAGGGGGTGGAACTATGGCTACACCTTC
>.|once|TRBJ2-2|TRBV5-6
CASSLAGAGTGELFF
TGTGCCAGCAGCTTGGCAGGGGCCGGCACCGGGGAGCTGTTTTTT
>.|.|TRBJ1-1|TRBV6-2/TRBV6-3
CASSYGGTLPEAFF
TGTGCCAGCAGTTACGGGGGGACCCTGCCTGAAGCTTTCTTT
>TRBD1|.|TRBJ1-5|TRBV6-6
CASSPLLGSGGHQPQHF
TGTGCCAGCAGTCCTCTCCTCGGTTCAGGGGGCCATCAGCCCCAGCATTTT
>TRBD1|.|TRBJ1-2|TRBV7-2
CASSLADRGRGGYTF
TGTGCCAGCAGCTTAGCGGACAGGGGGCGGGGTGGCTACACCTTC
>.|.|TRBJ2-7|TRBV4-2
CASSQDGSGSYEQYF
TGTGCCAGCAGCCAAGATGGGAGTGGGTCCTACGAGCAGTACTTC
>.|.|TRBJ1-3|TRBV11-2
CASSFFRGAGNTIYF
TGTGCCAGCAGCTTTTTTCGGGGGGCTGGAAACACCATATATTTT
>TRBD2|.|TRBJ2-1|TRBV10-2
CASSARLAGTYNEQFF
TGCGCCAGCAGTGCAAGACTAGCGGGGACATACAATGAGCAGTTCTTC
>.|.|TRBJ1-1|TRBV7-2
CASSLATTTEAFF
TGTGCCAGCAGCTTAGCAACAACCACTGAAGCTTTCTTT
>TRBD1|few|TRBJ1-1|TRBV5-1
CASSITGGQPEAFF
TGCGCCAGCAGCATCACAGGGGGACAACCTGAAGCTTTCTTT
>.|once|TRBJ1-1|TRBV5-1
CASSLGPLGRVNTEAFF
TGCGCCAGCAGCTTGGGTCCCCTGGGGAGGGTGAACACTGAAGCTTTCTTT
>TRBD2|.|TRBJ2-3|TRBV5-4
CASARTSSNVGTQYF
TGTGCCAGCGCGAGGACTAGTTCAAACGTCGGTACGCAGTATTTT
>TRBD2|.|TRBJ2-3|TRBV4-3
CASSQISGRRNTQYF
TGCGCCAGCAGCCAGATTAGCGGGAGGAGGAATACGCAGTATTTT
>.|once|TRBJ1-3|TRBV5-1
CASSLGPGSGNTIYF
TGCGCCAGCAGCTTGGGCCCGGGCTCTGGAAACACCATATATTTT
>.|.|TRBJ2-7|TRBV6-5
CASSHSGALYEQYF
TGTGCCAGCAGTCATAGCGGAGCCCTCTACGAGCAGTACTTC
>.|.|TRBJ2-1|TRBV6-2/TRBV6-3
CASSYSKSSLYNEQFF
TGTGCCAGCAGTTACTCGAAAAGTTCTCTATACAATGAGCAGTTCTTC
>.|few|TRBJ1-4|TRBV2
CASSVAGEKLFF
TGTGCCAGCAGCGTAGCCGGCGAAAAACTGTTTTTT
>TRBD1|.|TRBJ2-2|TRBV3-1/TRBV3-2
CASSLGQGASGELFF
TGTGCCAGCAGCCTGGGACAGGGGGCATCCGGGGAGCTGTTTTTT
>.|.|TRBJ1-2|TRBV3-1/TRBV3-2
CASSRPSQAHNYGYTF
TGTGCCAGCAGCCGCCCATCCCAGGCGCATAACTATGGCTACACCTTC
>.|.|TRBJ1-1|TRBV28
CASTQSPRHTPEAFF
TGTGCCAGCACACAGAGCCCTCGACACACCCCTGAAGCTTTCTTT
>.|.|TRBJ1-3|TRBV18
CASSPRTPALGNTIYF
TGTGCCAGCTCACCACGGACTCCCGCTCTTGGAAACACCATATATTTT
>TRBD2|.|TRBJ2-7|TRBV5-1
CASRTEFPGLKGYEQYF
TGCGCCAGCAGAACAGAGTTCCCGGGACTAAAGGGCTACGAGCAGTACTTC
>TRBD1|.|TRBJ2-1|TRBV19
CASSSDRSPSNEQFF
TGTGCCAGTAGTTCGGACAGGAGCCCGTCGAATGAGCAGTTCTTC
>TRBD2|.|TRBJ2-1|TRBV6-2/TRBV6-3
CASSPSGRAGNEQFF
TGTGCCAGCAGTCCCAGCGGGAGGGCCGGCAATGAGCAGTTCTTC
>TRBD1|.|TRBJ1-3|TRBV6-5
CASSWGDRAAGNTIYF
TGTGCCAGCAGTTGGGGGGACAGGGCAGCTGGAAACACCATATATTTT
>TRBD2|.|TRBJ2-5|TRBV5-1
CASSHTGLASETQYF
TGCGCCAGCAGCCACACAGGACTAGCGAGTGAGACCCAGTACTTC
>.|few|TRBJ2-2|TRBV9
CASSVGAPGASTGELFF
TGTGCCAGCAGCGTGGGAGCCCCGGGAGCATCCACCGGGGAGCTGTTTTTT
>TRBD2|.|TRBJ2-7|TRBV28
CASRKGTSGTYEQYF
TGTGCCAGCAGAAAGGGGACTAGCGGCACCTACGAGCAGTACTTC
>TRBD1|.|TRBJ2-7|TRBV9
CASSASTGQGAVEQYF
TGTGCCAGCAGCGCCAGCACGGGACAGGGGGCGGTAGAGCAGTACTTC
>.|.|TRBJ1-5|TRBV3-1/TRBV3-2
CASSQETVSGNQPQHF
TGTGCCAGCAGCCAAGAAACGGTCTCGGGCAATCAGCCCCAGCATTTT
>.|few|TRBJ2-7|TRBV19
CASSAQADFPYEQYF
TGTGCCAGTAGTGCCCAGGCGGACTTTCCCTACGAGCAGTACTTC
>.|.|TRBJ1-6|TRBV13
CASSFAGNSPLHF
TGTGCCAGCAGCTTCGCGGGGAACTCACCCCTCCACTTT
>TRBD1|.|TRBJ2-6|TRBV19
CASSISGQGFAGANVLTF
TGTGCCAGTAGTATATCAGGACAGGGGTTCGCAGGGGCCAACGTCCTGACTTTC
>TRBD2|.|TRBJ2-1|TRBV4-3
CASSQDLRTSGVNEQFF
TGCGCCAGCAGCCAAGATCTTAGGACTAGCGGGGTCAATGAGCAGTTCTTC
>TRBD1|few|TRBJ1-1|TRBV7-9
CASSWRGDRGRNTEAFF
TGTGCCAGCAGCTGGCGGGGGGACAGGGGGCGGAACACTGAAGCTTTCTTT
>.|few|TRBJ1-2|TRBV7-3
CASSLGGPGHGYTF
TGTGCCAGCAGCTTAGGGGGCCCGGGGCATGGCTACACCTTC
>TRBD2|once|TRBJ2-1|TRBV11-2
CASSHGTSGDPEQFF
TGTGCCAGCAGCCATGGGACTAGCGGGGACCCTGAGCAGTTCTTC
>.|few|TRBJ2-7|TRBV30
CAWSPVGRGMAEQYF
TGTGCCTGGAGTCCTGTCGGTCGAGGTATGGCCGAGCAGTACTTC